Given below is one T cell receptor beta chain in context. Its target is not known. The cohort comprised individuals with locally advanced or metastatic urothelial carcinoma. The sample originates from a study of PD-L1 blockade in urothelial cancer. Regarding the study as a whole: Durable-benefit patients had greater expansion of tumor-associated blood clones at 3 weeks.

Profiling relied on immunoSEQ multiplex PCR, and the TCRdb table lists in-frame clones only, not all of them. The sample holds about 88,000 clones, 90% to 95% seen once. The germline gives CDR1 MNHEY, CDR2 SVGAGI. Trimming stripped 0 bases from V and 1 base from J, with 6 bases between. The CDR3 has 14 amino acids. The sample in question was PBMCs, obtained around atezolizumab (anti-PD-L1) treatment. The V call is TRBV6-5, the J call TRBJ1-1; D is unclear. The receptor comes from a man aged 55-75 years with urothelial cancer. The CDR3 is CASSYSAGNTEAFF. Here the CDR3 DNA reads TGTGCCAGCAGTTACTCAGCGGGGAACACTGAAGCTTTCTTT.